This is a list of T cell receptor beta chains from one sample in a study of T cell responses to AZD1222 COVID-19 vaccine. Only in-frame clones appear in the TCRdb table, and some are missing; sequencing was by immunoSEQ multiplex PCR. The sample includes over 150,000 clones, about 90% of them seen just once. This specimen consisted of peripheral blood, obtained on day 0 of AZD1222 vaccination. Receptor source: an adult in good health. The CDR3 runs from the conserved cysteine through the conserved F or W. Each record gives: CDR3 DNA, CDR3 protein, clone size, D gene, V gene, J gene. D genes are given only for firm matches. Expanded clones get a size class; other rows say once, few or many, or leave the size out.

CDR3nt: TGTGCCAGTAGTATAACGTGGACCCATGGCGCGAGTAATGAGCAGTTCTTC; CDR3aa: CASSITWTHGASNEQFF; abundance: .; d_gene: .; v_gene: TRBV19; j_gene: TRBJ2-1
CDR3nt: TGTGCCTGGAGTGCCGGACAGGGTTCCCACGAGCAGTACTTC; CDR3aa: CAWSAGQGSHEQYF; abundance: .; d_gene: TRBD1; v_gene: TRBV30; j_gene: TRBJ2-7
CDR3nt: TGTGCCAGCAGCTCCTGGGACAGGGGGTTTTCTAATGAAAAACTGTTTTTT; CDR3aa: CASSSWDRGFSNEKLFF; abundance: .; d_gene: TRBD1; v_gene: TRBV5-5; j_gene: TRBJ1-4
CDR3nt: TGCGCCAGCAGCTCTCTCCAGGGGGCCCAACAGCCCCAGCATTTT; CDR3aa: CASSSLQGAQQPQHF; abundance: once; d_gene: TRBD1; v_gene: TRBV5-1; j_gene: TRBJ1-5
CDR3nt: TGTGCCAGCAGCCAAGGAACTAATTCACCCCTCCACTTT; CDR3aa: CASSQGTNSPLHF; abundance: .; d_gene: .; v_gene: TRBV3-1/TRBV3-2; j_gene: TRBJ1-6
CDR3nt: TGTGCCAGCTCACGGGACAGGGTCGGTTTCAGCAATCAGCCCCAGCATTTT; CDR3aa: CASSRDRVGFSNQPQHF; abundance: .; d_gene: TRBD1; v_gene: TRBV18; j_gene: TRBJ1-5
CDR3nt: TGTGCCAGCAGCTTGGGACTAGCCCCCAATGAGCAGTTCTTC; CDR3aa: CASSLGLAPNEQFF; abundance: .; d_gene: TRBD2; v_gene: TRBV7-2; j_gene: TRBJ2-1
CDR3nt: TGTGCCAGCAGTTCTCCCCGAGGGCAGTATTTT; CDR3aa: CASSSPRGQYF; abundance: .; d_gene: .; v_gene: TRBV25-1; j_gene: TRBJ2-3
CDR3nt: TGTGCCAGCAGCCCCGACAGGGTTTCCTACGAGCAGTACTTC; CDR3aa: CASSPDRVSYEQYF; abundance: .; d_gene: TRBD1; v_gene: TRBV7-2; j_gene: TRBJ2-7
CDR3nt: TGTGCCAGTAGTAATACGGACAGGGGAAATCAGCCCCAGCATTTT; CDR3aa: CASSNTDRGNQPQHF; abundance: .; d_gene: TRBD1; v_gene: TRBV19; j_gene: TRBJ1-5
CDR3nt: TGCGCCAGCACCCAGGGAGTCGTTTCACCCCTCCACTTT; CDR3aa: CASTQGVVSPLHF; abundance: .; d_gene: .; v_gene: TRBV10-2; j_gene: TRBJ1-6
CDR3nt: TGTGCCAGCAGTTTCGGAGGGGGACAGGGGTTAAATCAGCCCCAGCATTTT; CDR3aa: CASSFGGGQGLNQPQHF; abundance: .; d_gene: TRBD1; v_gene: TRBV28; j_gene: TRBJ1-5
CDR3nt: TGTGCCAGCAGAACAGGGGGCACTGGCGACTATGGCTACACCTTC; CDR3aa: CASRTGGTGDYGYTF; abundance: .; d_gene: TRBD1; v_gene: TRBV6-5; j_gene: TRBJ1-2
CDR3nt: TGTGCCAGCAGCCAAGAGACGGGGCAGAGCTATGGCTACACCTTC; CDR3aa: CASSQETGQSYGYTF; abundance: .; d_gene: .; v_gene: TRBV4-2; j_gene: TRBJ1-2
CDR3nt: TGTGCCAGCAGCTTAGGTACTTTGAGACGGAGTGTATCAAATGAAAAACTGTTTTTT; CDR3aa: CASSLGTLRRSVSNEKLFF; abundance: .; d_gene: .; v_gene: TRBV7-2; j_gene: TRBJ1-4
CDR3nt: TGTGCCAGCAGCTTAGCACCGAGCGGGAGGCCCGTCGAGACCCAGTACTTC; CDR3aa: CASSLAPSGRPVETQYF; abundance: .; d_gene: TRBD2; v_gene: TRBV7-8; j_gene: TRBJ2-5
CDR3nt: TGTGCTAGCAGCACCTCGGGGGGGGGCCAAGAGACCCAGTACTTC; CDR3aa: CASSTSGGGQETQYF; abundance: .; d_gene: TRBD2; v_gene: TRBV7-7; j_gene: TRBJ2-5
CDR3nt: TGTGCCTGGACGGGCGGGACTAGCGGGTACGAGCAGTACTTC; CDR3aa: CAWTGGTSGYEQYF; abundance: .; d_gene: TRBD2; v_gene: TRBV30; j_gene: TRBJ2-7
CDR3nt: TGTGCCAGCAGCCAAGAACCGGGACAGGGACCCCCCACGGACGAGCAGTACTTC; CDR3aa: CASSQEPGQGPPTDEQYF; abundance: .; d_gene: TRBD1; v_gene: TRBV14; j_gene: TRBJ2-7
CDR3nt: TGTGCCATCCGGGACAGGGATCAGCCCCAGCATTTT; CDR3aa: CAIRDRDQPQHF; abundance: .; d_gene: TRBD1; v_gene: TRBV6-5; j_gene: TRBJ1-5
CDR3nt: TGTGCCAGCTCACCACCAGGACCTAATGAAAAACTGTTTTTT; CDR3aa: CASSPPGPNEKLFF; abundance: .; d_gene: .; v_gene: TRBV18; j_gene: TRBJ1-4
CDR3nt: TGTGCCAGCTCACCAGGTGGACTCCCCAAAAACATTCAGTACTTC; CDR3aa: CASSPGGLPKNIQYF; abundance: .; d_gene: .; v_gene: TRBV18; j_gene: TRBJ2-4
CDR3nt: TGTGCCAGCTCACCGGCACCCTCGGGGGTTTCACCCCTCCACTTT; CDR3aa: CASSPAPSGVSPLHF; abundance: .; d_gene: .; v_gene: TRBV18; j_gene: TRBJ1-6
CDR3nt: TGCGCCAGCAGCCAAGAGGGACTAGCGTCCACCGGGGAGCTGTTTTTT; CDR3aa: CASSQEGLASTGELFF; abundance: .; d_gene: TRBD2; v_gene: TRBV4-3; j_gene: TRBJ2-2